The 5 T cell receptor beta chains given below trace back to one sample, sequenced in a study of T cells in Graves' hyperthyroidism and ophthalmopathy. TCR beta CDR3 regions were amplified from RNA transcripts. First-round RT-PCR with HTBI primers amplified the TCR CDR3 region. TCRdb analysed the multiplex PCR reads with MiXCR anew, one entry per CDR3 protein. This sample has about 610,000 distinct CDR3 sequences, with 46% found just once. The sequencing input was peripheral blood or thyroid tissue (not recorded which). Receptors were obtained from a woman under 30 with Graves' hyperthyroidism.

This clonotype showed up just a few times. This chain connects TRBV19 to TRBJ1-3, with D unresolved. The CDR3 has 13 residues. Trimming removed 5 bases at V and 2 bases at J, with 7 bases between. Germline V gene sequence: CDR1 LNHDA, CDR2 SQIVND (reference sequence). CDR3 region: CASSATPGNTIYF. CDR3 nucleotide sequence: TGTGCCAGTAGTGCAACCCCTGGAAACACCATATATTTT.

J is TRBJ2-3 and V is TRBV5-1; D is unclear. The germline gives CDR1 SGHRS, CDR2 YFSETQ. The CDR3 extends over 16 amino acids. V was cut by 1 base and J by 2 bases, with 14 bases left in between. In DNA form, the CDR3 reads TGCGCCAGCAGCTTGTCGTATCCCTCTATCACAGATACGCAGTATTTT. This translates into CASSLSYPSITDTQYF.

This clonotype occurred many times. The chain joins TRBV9 to TRBJ1-6, with no clear D. Germline values: CDR1 SGDLS, CDR2 YYNGEE. V gave up 3 bases and J gave up 8 bases, with 12 bases separating them. This CDR3 is built from 14 residues. The CDR3 spells CASSDDAFYSPLHF. The CDR3 region has the DNA TGTGCCAGCAGCGACGATGCGTTTTATTCACCCCTCCACTTT.

On this clonotype: A much larger clone lies one base from this, so it may be a read error. CDR3 DNA: TGCGCCAGCAGCTTCTACCTGGCCTACGAGCAGTACTTC. Translation gives CASSFYLAYEQYF. The chain is built from TRBV5-1 and TRBJ2-7; D gene ambiguous. V was clipped by 2 bases and J by 2 bases, with 8 bases between them. The CDR3 sequence is 13 residues long. Germline CDR1 and CDR2: SGHRS and YFSETQ.

This clonotype was counted between two and nine times. The J gene is TRBJ2-5, the V gene TRBV27, with D possibly being TRBD2 (6 bases). V gave up 3 bases and J gave up 7 bases, with 12 bases separating them. The CDR3 loop spans 13 amino acids. Germline CDR1 MNHEY, CDR2 SMNVEV (reference sequence). The CDR3 protein is CASSFPGSGTQYF. Here the CDR3 DNA reads TGTGCCAGCAGTTTTCCCGGGAGTGGGACCCAGTACTTC.